One and the same sample provided the 18 T cell receptor beta chains below, sequenced in a study of post-analysis software for immune sequencing data. Broader study findings: TRBV5-6, TRBV5-1 and TRBV20-1 belonged to a set of about five TRBV segments that were more frequent in patients than controls.

These receptors have no identified antigens. Unique molecular identifiers had been added to the TCR beta cDNA libraries. TCRdb re-called the PCR reads with MiXCR, one entry per CDR3 protein. The sample has 750,000 to 950,000 distinct CDR3 sequences, roughly 50% seen once. The sample consisted of blood. The source is a girl under 18 with multiple sclerosis.

The chain has TRBV14 and TRBJ2-3; the D is unclear. Germline CDR1 SGHDN, CDR2 FVKESK. The CDR3 length is 17 residues. Trimming removed 0 bases from V and 1 base from J, with 14 bases in between. The CDR3 DNA sequence: TGTGCCAGCAGCCAAGAGACGTCATCCCGCGGCACAGATACGCAGTATTTT. Translation gives CASSQETSSRGTDTQYF.

This clonotype was found a few times. This sequence joins TRBV29-1 and TRBJ2-1, with 14 bases identical to TRBD2. Germline loops: CDR1 SQVTM, CDR2 ANQGSEA. Trimming took 3 bases from V and 8 from J; bases not matched to a gene: 9. The CDR3 runs to 16 residues. CDR3 protein: CSVDPMGTSGSHEQFF. The CDR3 DNA reads as TGCAGCGTTGACCCCATGGGGACTAGCGGGAGCCATGAGCAGTTCTTC.

The sample holds a few counts of this clonotype. This could be a read error, since a much larger clone is one nucleotide away. This chain links TRBV5-1 with TRBJ2-7; possible D gene TRBD2, 5 bases. This CDR3 region has 15 residues. CDR1 and CDR2 (germline): SGHRS, YFSETQ. The ends were cut back, 0 bases at V and 3 bases at J, with 13 bases in the middle. CDR3 nucleotides: TGCGCCAGCAGCTTGGGCTCCGGGAAGGGCTACGAGCAGTACTTC. Translating it yields CASSLGSGKGYEQYF.

The chain carries TRBV27 and TRBJ2-7; 9 nucleotides align to TRBD1. This CDR3 spans 14 amino acids. CDR1 MNHEY and CDR2 SMNVEV come from the germline V gene (reference sequence). Trimming cost V 6 bases and J 6 bases; bases outside gene matches: 9. The CDR3 loop is CASSPRDRVSEQYF. The CDR3 DNA is TGTGCCAGCAGCCCCCGGGACAGGGTATCCGAGCAGTACTTC.

This clonotype showed up many times. This sequence may be a read error, since a much larger clone differs from it by one base. The chain is built from TRBV6-4 and TRBJ2-5; 11 nucleotides line up with TRBD2. The V gene end was trimmed by 5 bases and the J gene end by 11 bases; junction bases not matched to a gene: 13. The germline V gene has CDR1 MRHNA and CDR2 SNTAGT. The CDR3 is made up of 15 amino acids. In nucleotides, the CDR3 is TGTGCCAGCAGTCAGACTAGCGGGGACTACAATGAGCAGTACTTC. This codes for CASSQTSGDYNEQYF.

The CDR3 reads CASSYSIGRGYTF. The CDR3, as DNA: TGTGCCAGCAGTTACTCGATCGGGAGGGGCTACACCTTC. The genes are TRBV6-5 and TRBJ1-2; D is ambiguous. The CDR3 runs 13 residues. Germline V gives CDR1 MNHEY, CDR2 SVGAGI. V lost 0 bases and J 8 bases, leaving 10 bases between the germline ends.

Only a few counts were recorded for this clonotype. The chain recombines TRBV12-5 with TRBJ1-1; 10 bases are shared with TRBD1. The V segment lost 6 bases and the J segment 0 bases; nucleotides outside the gene matches: 10. Germline CDR1 LGHNT, CDR2 FRNRAP. The CDR3 covers 17 residues. The CDR3 sequence is CASGPSPGTGVNTEAFF. CDR3 DNA sequence: TGTGCTAGTGGCCCGTCGCCGGGGACAGGGGTGAACACTGAAGCTTTCTTT.

This clonotype has a handful of counts. This sequence joins TRBV27 and TRBJ2-7, with D tentatively TRBD2 (6 bases). The CDR3 has 16 residues. The V and J ends lost 4 bases and 0 bases respectively, with 16 bases between them. Germline lookup yields CDR1 MNHEY and CDR2 SMNVEV (reference sequence). Here the CDR3 DNA reads TGTGCCAGCAGTTCCCCTAGGTGGGGAGGCTCCTACGAGCAGTACTTC. It specifies CASSSPRWGGSYEQYF.

This clonotype was picked up a small number of times. The chain has TRBV29-1 and TRBJ2-5, with D perhaps being TRBD1 or TRBD2 (7 bases each). Germline V gene sequence: CDR1 SQVTM, CDR2 ANQGSEA. The V and J ends lost 1 base and 2 bases respectively, with 17 bases between them. CDR3 length: 16 amino acids. The CDR3 protein is CSVEGHRGGRQETQYF. The CDR3 DNA reads TGCAGCGTTGAAGGCCACAGGGGAGGGAGGCAAGAGACCCAGTACTTC.

In this sample, this clonotype turned up a few times. The CDR3 region has the DNA TGCGCCAGCAGCTATGACGGGGGGACGAGCTCCTACGAGCAGTACTTC. Its protein is CASSYDGGTSSYEQYF. The gene calls are TRBV5-1 and TRBJ2-7, with TRBD2 matching over 7 bases. V was pared by 3 bases and J by 0 bases, with 9 bases of the junction left unmatched. The CDR3 loop spans 16 amino acids. Germline CDR1 and CDR2: SGHRS and YFSETQ.

This clonotype was detected only a few times. This sequence joins TRBV15 and TRBJ2-7; D could derive from TRBD1 or TRBD2 (5 bases each). Trimming shortened V by 0 bases and J by 5 bases, and 17 bases separated the two germline ends. The length of the CDR3 is 16 residues. Germline CDR1 LNHNV, CDR2 YYDKDF (reference sequence). CDR3 in DNA: TGTGCCACCAGCAGAGATTACAGGTTGGACTCGGACGAGCAGTACTTC. Translating gives CATSRDYRLDSDEQYF. Based on the CDR3 plus reference TRBV15 and TRBJ2-7, the full variable domain is DAMVIQNPRYQVTQFGKPVTLSCSQTLNHNVMYWYQQKSSQAPKLLFHYYDKDFNNEADTPDNFQSRRPNTSFCFLDIRSPGLGDTAMYLCATSRDYRLDSDEQYFGPGTRLTVT.

This clonotype occurred a few times. The chain has TRBV25-1 and TRBJ2-7; 9 bases match TRBD1. The CDR3 is made up of 16 amino acids. Per germline, CDR1 MGHDK and CDR2 SYGVNS. Trimming removed 8 bases from V and 1 base from J; junction bases left unmatched: 12. CDR3 amino acids: CASRTSRQGGSYEQYF. For the CDR3, the DNA is TGTGCCAGCCGTACATCGCGACAGGGGGGGTCCTACGAGCAGTACTTC.

In this sample, this clonotype turned up a few times. The V and J genes are TRBV5-5 and TRBJ2-1; 9 nucleotides agree with TRBD2. The CDR3 has 17 amino acids. The trim removed 7 bases at V and 1 base at J, leaving 12 bases unmatched. Germline CDR1 is SGHKS and CDR2 is YYEKEE (reference sequence). The CDR3 region is CASQGLAGIWSYNEQFF. CDR3 bases: TGTGCCAGCCAAGGGCTAGCGGGAATTTGGTCCTACAATGAGCAGTTCTTC.

This chain uses TRBV3-1 with TRBJ2-7; D might be TRBD2 (6 bases). The CDR3 totals 14 residues. Trimming took off 4 bases at V and 3 bases at J, with 13 bases between the two ends. Germline V gene lookup returns CDR1 LGHDT and CDR2 YNNKEL (reference sequence). Here the CDR3 DNA reads TGTGCCAGCAGCCCCCTTCCGGGAGACTACGAGCAGTACTTC. Translation gives CASSPLPGDYEQYF.

The chain recombines TRBV15 with TRBJ2-4; 7 positions match TRBD2. With the DNA end fitting TRBJ2-7 better, the J assignment may be wrong. This CDR3 is built from 14 residues. Germline V lookup: CDR1 LNHNV, CDR2 YYDKDF (reference sequence). CDR3 amino acids: CATSKSRGVYEQYF. Written as DNA, the CDR3 is TGTGCCACCAGCAAATCCCGGGGGGTCTACGAGCAGTACTTC.

The J gene is TRBJ1-2, the V gene TRBV11-1; D is unclear. There are 21 residues in the CDR3. Germline loops: CDR1 SGHAT, CDR2 FQDESV (reference sequence). The V end lost 5 bases, the J end lost 4 bases, and 35 bases lay between the germline ends. The CDR3 here is CASSVVHSPHRANDRSYGYTF. Written as DNA, the CDR3 is TGTGCCAGCAGCGTCGTTCATAGCCCTCATAGAGCGAATGATCGAAGCTATGGCTACACCTTC.

This clonotype was detected a few times. This may stem from a read error, because a much larger clone lies one nucleotide away. The gene calls are TRBV7-3 and TRBJ1-1; perhaps TRBD1 as D (5 bases). The germline V gene encodes CDR1 SGHTA and CDR2 FQGTGA. V was clipped by 2 bases and J by 4 bases, with 8 bases between them. The CDR3 loop spans 13 amino acids. In DNA, the CDR3 is TGTGCCAGCAGCTTAGTGGGGACCACTGAAGCTTTCTTT. Its protein product is CASSLVGTTEAFF.

This clonotype was observed a few times. V gene TRBV7-6 combines with J gene TRBJ2-7; the match to TRBD2 covers 12 bases. Germline loops: CDR1 SGHVS, CDR2 FNYEAQ. J lost 4 bases, V lost 1 base, and 2 bases had no gene match. This CDR3 has 15 amino acids. CDR3 protein: CASSLETSGSYEQYF. The CDR3 DNA follows: TGTGCCAGCAGCTTAGAGACTAGCGGGAGTTACGAGCAGTACTTC.